Listed below are T cell receptor beta chains from one sample, sequenced in a study of blood T cell repertoires in COVID-19. The data were produced by immunoSEQ multiplex PCR, yet TCRdb's version contains in-frame clones alone and is incomplete. Among 350,000 or so clones listed, around nine tenths were seen once. Sequenced: PBMCs or T cells enriched from blood (not recorded which). All receptors come from a woman under 40 who had been exposed to COVID-19. The CDR3 runs from the conserved cysteine through the conserved F or W. The D gene is left open where the match is weak. Clone size appears in some rows only: once, few, many, or a class for an expanded clone.

v_call: TRBV19; d_call: TRBD1; j_call: TRBJ2-1; clone_size: NA; cdr3_nt: TGTGCCACTGCGACAGGGGGAGGGAGTAATGAGCAGTTCTTC; cdr3_aa: CATATGGGSNEQFF
v_call: TRBV6-2/TRBV6-3; d_call: NA; j_call: TRBJ1-5; clone_size: NA; cdr3_nt: TGTGCCAGCAGCCTCCTCCCCCGCGGGCAGCCCCAGCATTTT; cdr3_aa: CASSLLPRGQPQHF
v_call: TRBV6-4; d_call: TRBD1; j_call: TRBJ2-3; clone_size: NA; cdr3_nt: TGTGCCAGCAGTGCCACCGGGACAGGGGCAGATACGCAGTATTTT; cdr3_aa: CASSATGTGADTQYF
v_call: TRBV11-1; d_call: NA; j_call: TRBJ2-5; clone_size: NA; cdr3_nt: TGTGCCAGCAGCAGATCCGGACAGTTGGGAGAGACCCAGTACTTC; cdr3_aa: CASSRSGQLGETQYF
v_call: TRBV27; d_call: NA; j_call: TRBJ2-7; clone_size: once; cdr3_nt: TGTGCCAGCAGTTCTCTAGGTCTGCAGGGCTACGAGCAGTACTTC; cdr3_aa: CASSSLGLQGYEQYF
v_call: TRBV19; d_call: TRBD2; j_call: TRBJ2-3; clone_size: NA; cdr3_nt: TGTGCCAGTAGTATGAAGCGTAGCGGGAGGCCTCAAGATACGCAGTATTTT; cdr3_aa: CASSMKRSGRPQDTQYF
v_call: TRBV3-1/TRBV3-2; d_call: NA; j_call: TRBJ1-2; clone_size: few; cdr3_nt: TGTGCCAGCAGCCAACGGGGGGGGGTTGGCTACACCTTC; cdr3_aa: CASSQRGGVGYTF
v_call: TRBV20-1; d_call: NA; j_call: TRBJ2-5; clone_size: NA; cdr3_nt: TGCAGTGCCGGAGAGACCCAGTACTTC; cdr3_aa: CSAGETQYF
v_call: TRBV7-9; d_call: NA; j_call: TRBJ1-1; clone_size: NA; cdr3_nt: TGTGCCAGCAGCCCACAGGGGAACACTGAAGCTTTCTTT; cdr3_aa: CASSPQGNTEAFF
v_call: TRBV9; d_call: TRBD1; j_call: TRBJ1-2; clone_size: NA; cdr3_nt: TGTGCCAGCAGCGCCGCGGGACAGCTCCAGGGAGGCTACACCTTC; cdr3_aa: CASSAAGQLQGGYTF
v_call: TRBV9; d_call: TRBD2; j_call: TRBJ2-3; clone_size: NA; cdr3_nt: TGTGCCAGCAGCGTAGCGGGAGGGCCGGCGGTAGATACGCAGTATTTT; cdr3_aa: CASSVAGGPAVDTQYF
v_call: TRBV27; d_call: NA; j_call: TRBJ1-2; clone_size: few; cdr3_nt: TGTGCCAGCAGTTTAAGAGCTAACTATGGCTACACCTTC; cdr3_aa: CASSLRANYGYTF
v_call: TRBV2; d_call: NA; j_call: TRBJ2-2; clone_size: NA; cdr3_nt: TGTGCCAGCAGCCTCGGAGTTTCGAACACCGGGGAGCTGTTTTTT; cdr3_aa: CASSLGVSNTGELFF
v_call: TRBV10-3; d_call: TRBD2; j_call: TRBJ2-5; clone_size: NA; cdr3_nt: TGTGCCATCAGCCCCGGGGCAGGGACTAGCGGGAGGAGTCCTTGGGAGACCCAGTACTTC; cdr3_aa: CAISPGAGTSGRSPWETQYF
v_call: TRBV3-1/TRBV3-2; d_call: TRBD2; j_call: TRBJ2-4; clone_size: NA; cdr3_nt: TGTGCCAGCAGCCTGCGACTAGCGGGACCCCTAGCCAAAAACATTCAGTACTTC; cdr3_aa: CASSLRLAGPLAKNIQYF
v_call: TRBV19; d_call: NA; j_call: TRBJ2-7; clone_size: NA; cdr3_nt: TGTGCCAGTAGTGAGGATGGCTACGAGCAGTACTTC; cdr3_aa: CASSEDGYEQYF
v_call: TRBV30; d_call: TRBD2; j_call: TRBJ2-3; clone_size: NA; cdr3_nt: TGTGCCTGGAGTCCGGGCCCGCGCGGGAGGGCCCCAGATACGCAGTATTTT; cdr3_aa: CAWSPGPRGRAPDTQYF
v_call: TRBV12-5; d_call: NA; j_call: TRBJ2-2; clone_size: NA; cdr3_nt: TGTGCTAGTGGCCCCAGACTCACCGGGGAGCTGTTTTTT; cdr3_aa: CASGPRLTGELFF
v_call: TRBV12-3/TRBV12-4; d_call: NA; j_call: TRBJ1-2; clone_size: NA; cdr3_nt: TGTGCCAGCAGTTCACACCAGGCGTATGGCTACACCTTC; cdr3_aa: CASSSHQAYGYTF
v_call: TRBV30; d_call: NA; j_call: TRBJ2-5; clone_size: NA; cdr3_nt: TGTGCCTGGGGACAGAACCAAGAGACCCAGTACTTC; cdr3_aa: CAWGQNQETQYF
v_call: TRBV28; d_call: NA; j_call: TRBJ2-6; clone_size: NA; cdr3_nt: TGTGCCAGCAGCACCCACAGGGGGGCCAACGTCCTGACTTTC; cdr3_aa: CASSTHRGANVLTF
v_call: TRBV6-5; d_call: NA; j_call: TRBJ2-2; clone_size: NA; cdr3_nt: TGTGCCAGCAGTTCCCAGGGATCCGGGGAGCTGTTTTTT; cdr3_aa: CASSSQGSGELFF
v_call: TRBV5-6; d_call: TRBD1; j_call: TRBJ2-3; clone_size: NA; cdr3_nt: TGTGCCAGCAGCCCACCCCGGACAGGGGCTTCAGATACGCAGTATTTT; cdr3_aa: CASSPPRTGASDTQYF
v_call: TRBV5-1; d_call: NA; j_call: TRBJ2-5; clone_size: NA; cdr3_nt: TGCGCCAGCAGCTTGGATGCGGGGCCTACGGGAGAGACCCAGTACTTC; cdr3_aa: CASSLDAGPTGETQYF
v_call: TRBV7-9; d_call: NA; j_call: TRBJ2-5; clone_size: NA; cdr3_nt: TGTGCCAGCAGCTTAGATGGGGCGGAGACCCAGTACTTC; cdr3_aa: CASSLDGAETQYF
v_call: TRBV28; d_call: TRBD1; j_call: TRBJ1-2; clone_size: NA; cdr3_nt: TGTGCCAGCAGACAGACAGGGGGCGCCGACTATGGCTACACCTTC; cdr3_aa: CASRQTGGADYGYTF
v_call: TRBV7-6; d_call: TRBD1; j_call: TRBJ2-7; clone_size: NA; cdr3_nt: TGTGCCAGCAGCCGACAGGGGACCTACGAGCAGTACTTC; cdr3_aa: CASSRQGTYEQYF
v_call: TRBV7-9; d_call: NA; j_call: TRBJ2-1; clone_size: NA; cdr3_nt: TGTGCCAGCAGCCCACAGTATGAGCAGTTCTTC; cdr3_aa: CASSPQYEQFF
v_call: TRBV7-8; d_call: NA; j_call: TRBJ2-7; clone_size: NA; cdr3_nt: TGTGCCAGCAGCTCTTACTACGAGCAGTACTTC; cdr3_aa: CASSSYYEQYF
v_call: TRBV20-1; d_call: NA; j_call: TRBJ2-7; clone_size: NA; cdr3_nt: TGCAGTGCTAGCAGTGGCGAGCAGTACTTC; cdr3_aa: CSASSGEQYF
v_call: TRBV4-1; d_call: TRBD2; j_call: TRBJ2-1; clone_size: NA; cdr3_nt: TGCGCCAGCAGCCAAGGTCTACTAGCGGAAGTCTACAATGAGCAGTTCTTC; cdr3_aa: CASSQGLLAEVYNEQFF
v_call: TRBV5-6; d_call: NA; j_call: TRBJ1-6; clone_size: NA; cdr3_nt: TGTGCCAGCAGCTTGGGCAGGGGTGTGCATTCACCCCTCCACTTT; cdr3_aa: CASSLGRGVHSPLHF
v_call: TRBV9; d_call: TRBD1; j_call: TRBJ2-2; clone_size: NA; cdr3_nt: TGTGCCAGCACGGACAGGGGCGGCACCGGGGAGCTGTTTTTT; cdr3_aa: CASTDRGGTGELFF
v_call: TRBV12-5; d_call: TRBD2; j_call: TRBJ2-1; clone_size: NA; cdr3_nt: TGTGCTAGTGGTTTGTTTCCGCGGGGGGACTACAATGAGCAGTTCTTC; cdr3_aa: CASGLFPRGDYNEQFF
v_call: TRBV14; d_call: NA; j_call: TRBJ1-2; clone_size: NA; cdr3_nt: TGTGCCAGCAGCCAAGACGCCGCCGTCGGCTATGGCTACACCTTC; cdr3_aa: CASSQDAAVGYGYTF
v_call: TRBV5-1; d_call: TRBD2; j_call: TRBJ2-1; clone_size: NA; cdr3_nt: TGCGCCAGCAGCGAAGGACTAGCGGGAGGGCCGACTTCCTACAATGAGCAGTTCTTC; cdr3_aa: CASSEGLAGGPTSYNEQFF
v_call: TRBV7-3; d_call: TRBD2; j_call: TRBJ2-3; clone_size: NA; cdr3_nt: TGTGCCAGCACCCCGACTAGCGGCTACACAGATACGCAGTATTTT; cdr3_aa: CASTPTSGYTDTQYF
v_call: TRBV11-2; d_call: NA; j_call: TRBJ2-3; clone_size: NA; cdr3_nt: TGTGCCAGCAGCCGAGGAGATACGCAGTATTTT; cdr3_aa: CASSRGDTQYF
v_call: TRBV7-8; d_call: TRBD1; j_call: TRBJ1-4; clone_size: NA; cdr3_nt: TGTGCCAGCAGCCAGGACAGGGTCGTCGAAAAACTGTTTTTT; cdr3_aa: CASSQDRVVEKLFF
v_call: TRBV5-6; d_call: TRBD1; j_call: TRBJ1-1; clone_size: NA; cdr3_nt: TGTGCCAGCAGCTTGTACGACAGGGAAGTGGGGACTGAAGCTTTCTTT; cdr3_aa: CASSLYDREVGTEAFF
v_call: TRBV2; d_call: TRBD2; j_call: TRBJ2-7; clone_size: many; cdr3_nt: TGTGCCAGCAGACAATTAGCGGGAGCTTCCCACGAGCAGTACTTC; cdr3_aa: CASRQLAGASHEQYF
v_call: TRBV14; d_call: NA; j_call: TRBJ2-1; clone_size: NA; cdr3_nt: TGTGCCAGCAGCATCAGGGGACATGAGCAGTTCTTC; cdr3_aa: CASSIRGHEQFF
v_call: TRBV9; d_call: NA; j_call: TRBJ2-7; clone_size: once; cdr3_nt: TGTGCCAGCAGCGTAGATCTGTTACAGGGCTACGAGCAGTACTTC; cdr3_aa: CASSVDLLQGYEQYF
v_call: TRBV5-1; d_call: TRBD1; j_call: TRBJ2-2; clone_size: NA; cdr3_nt: TGCGCCAGCAGCCTGACAGGGTCGGTCGACACCGGGGAGCTGTTTTTT; cdr3_aa: CASSLTGSVDTGELFF
v_call: TRBV7-3; d_call: TRBD1; j_call: TRBJ2-1; clone_size: few; cdr3_nt: TGTGCCAGCAGCCCGGCCGGGACAGGGTTGTACAATGAGCAGTTCTTC; cdr3_aa: CASSPAGTGLYNEQFF
v_call: TRBV7-2; d_call: NA; j_call: TRBJ1-4; clone_size: NA; cdr3_nt: TGTGCCAGCAGCCCGTCGGACACCTTCCTCGAAAAACTGTTTTTT; cdr3_aa: CASSPSDTFLEKLFF
v_call: TRBV7-3; d_call: TRBD2; j_call: TRBJ2-1; clone_size: NA; cdr3_nt: TGTGCCAGCAGCCTACTCGGCGGACTAGCCGGGAATGAGCAGTTCTTC; cdr3_aa: CASSLLGGLAGNEQFF
v_call: TRBV7-6; d_call: NA; j_call: TRBJ1-4; clone_size: NA; cdr3_nt: TGTGCCAGCAGCTTAGAAAACACGGTCGGGGAAAAACTGTTTTTT; cdr3_aa: CASSLENTVGEKLFF
v_call: TRBV10-1; d_call: TRBD2; j_call: TRBJ2-7; clone_size: NA; cdr3_nt: TGCGCCAGCAGTGACTCCGAGGGACTAGCGGGACCTACCTCCTACGAGCAGTACTTC; cdr3_aa: CASSDSEGLAGPTSYEQYF
v_call: TRBV11-2; d_call: NA; j_call: TRBJ1-1; clone_size: NA; cdr3_nt: TGTGCCAGCAGCTTAGGGGGACACCAAAACACTGAAGCTTTCTTT; cdr3_aa: CASSLGGHQNTEAFF
v_call: TRBV25-1; d_call: NA; j_call: TRBJ1-2; clone_size: NA; cdr3_nt: TGTGCCAGCAGCGAGAGCCATGGGGGCCTCTATGGCTACACCTTC; cdr3_aa: CASSESHGGLYGYTF
v_call: TRBV20-1; d_call: TRBD1; j_call: TRBJ2-3; clone_size: NA; cdr3_nt: TGCAGTGCTAGTTTCGGGACAGTCACAGATACGCAGTATTTT; cdr3_aa: CSASFGTVTDTQYF
v_call: TRBV11-3; d_call: NA; j_call: TRBJ1-1; clone_size: NA; cdr3_nt: TGTGCCAGCAGCTTAGTAATGAACACTGAAGCTTTCTTT; cdr3_aa: CASSLVMNTEAFF